The 4 T cell receptor beta chains listed next were all sequenced from one sample in a study of T cell changes during pregnancy in multiple sclerosis (dated by TCRdb to about 2019). Libraries were prepared through the immunoSEQ multiplex PCR assay. The immuneACCESS repertoire file appears here via TCRdb, limited to in-frame rearrangements. These files lack a portion of the clones; in checked studies, under half of the deficit traces to unresolved V genes, and the cause of the others is not known. The sample table contains about 57,000 clones; only one count was recorded for around 93% of them. Of the sample, 3.5% to 4.5% falls within the top ten clones. The sequencing here drew on peripheral blood, taken after pregnancy. Receptors originate from a female donor in good health, enrolled as a control in a pregnancy study.

This chain joins TRBV5-5 and TRBJ2-3; TRBD1 matches 10 bases. This CDR3 is built from 16 residues. Germline V gene data show CDR1 as SGHKS and CDR2 as YYEKEE (reference sequence). The V gene end was trimmed by 2 bases and the J gene end by 1 base; junction bases not matched to a gene: 4. This CDR3 reads CASSFYDRGRTDTQYF. In DNA form, the CDR3 reads TGTGCCAGCAGCTTTTACGACAGGGGGCGCACAGATACGCAGTATTTT.

The chain links TRBV7-9 to TRBJ2-1; 8 bases match TRBD2. CDR3 length equals 15 residues. V gave up 1 base and J gave up 2 bases; unmatched junction bases: 1. Germline lookup yields CDR1 SEHNR and CDR2 FQNEAQ (reference sequence). DNA of the CDR3: TGTGCCAGCAGCTTAGAGCGGGGGACCTACAATGAGCAGTTCTTC. This codes for CASSLERGTYNEQFF.

The rearrangement uses TRBV29-1 and TRBJ2-1; tentative D call: TRBD1 (6 bases). The CDR3 has 14 residues. From germline, CDR1 is SQVTM and CDR2 ANQGSEA. Trimming left V 6 bases short and J 6 bases short, with 18 bases between. The CDR3 DNA reads as TGCAGCGTCCTTACAGGGAGCCCGGGCAATGAGCAGTTCTTC. Its translation is CSVLTGSPGNEQFF.

On this clone itself: Other nucleotide sequences from this sample produce the same CDR3. The chain employs TRBV9 and TRBJ2-2; the D is unclear. V dropped 0 bases and J dropped 0 bases, with 3 bases sitting between them. The CDR3 length is 14 residues. Looked up from germline, CDR1 is SGDLS and CDR2 is YYNGEE. In DNA form, the CDR3 reads TGTGCCAGCAGCGTAGCGGCGAACACCGGGGAGCTGTTTTTT. Translating it yields CASSVAANTGELFF.